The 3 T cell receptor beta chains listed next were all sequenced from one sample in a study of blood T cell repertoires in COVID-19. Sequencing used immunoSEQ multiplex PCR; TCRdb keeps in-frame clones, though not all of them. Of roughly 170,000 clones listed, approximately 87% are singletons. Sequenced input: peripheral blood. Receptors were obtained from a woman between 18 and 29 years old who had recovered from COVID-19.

CDR3 residues: CASSYRDRGTTDTQYF. CDR3 bases: TGCGCCAGCAGTTATAGGGACAGGGGGACCACAGATACGCAGTATTTT. The chain couples TRBV5-1 to TRBJ2-3; 11 nucleotides agree with TRBD1. There are 16 residues in the CDR3. After removal of 5 bases from V and 2 bases from J, the junction contained 7 bases not matched to a gene. Germline CDR1 is SGHRS and CDR2 is YFSETQ.

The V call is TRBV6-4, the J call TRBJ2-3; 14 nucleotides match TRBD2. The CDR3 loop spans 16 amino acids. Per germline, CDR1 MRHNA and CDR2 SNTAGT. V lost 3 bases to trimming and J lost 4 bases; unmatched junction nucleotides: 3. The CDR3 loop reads CASSERLAGGPDTQYF. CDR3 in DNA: TGTGCCAGCAGTGAAAGACTAGCGGGAGGGCCAGATACGCAGTATTTT.

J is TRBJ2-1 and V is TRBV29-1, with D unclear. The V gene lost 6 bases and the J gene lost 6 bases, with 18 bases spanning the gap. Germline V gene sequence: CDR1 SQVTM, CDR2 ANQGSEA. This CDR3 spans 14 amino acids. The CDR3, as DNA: TGCAGCGTGTCCCACAGCCAAGTAATCAATGAGCAGTTCTTC. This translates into CSVSHSQVINEQFF.